Following are 29 T cell receptor beta chains from one sample sequenced in a study. Using its own MiXCR run on the 5' RACE reads, TCRdb lists one record per CDR3 protein. The table has some 45,000 distinct CDR3 sequences, 28% seen once. Sequencing was carried out using naive CD4+ T cells sorted from blood. Subset given: naive CD4+ T cells, CD4+CD45RA+CD25-. Source of these receptors: a female donor with breast cancer.

The rearrangement links TRBV7-6 to TRBJ1-6; a weak D match, TRBD1 (5 bases). The CDR3 has 16 residues. V was cut by 5 bases and J by 6 bases, with 17 bases left in between. Per the germline V gene, CDR1 is SGHVS and CDR2 is FNYEAQ. The CDR3 sequence: CASSRGLSEGNSPLHF. DNA for the CDR3: TGTGCCAGCAGCCGGGGCCTATCCGAGGGTAATTCACCCCTCCACTTT.

This chain uses TRBV12-3 or TRBV12-4 with TRBJ2-1; 7 bases agree with TRBD1. V shed 0 bases and J 8 bases; nucleotides not matched to a gene: 10. This CDR3 is built from 16 residues. CDR3 bases: TGTGCCAGCAGTTTAGCGCCGGCAGGGGGTTATGATGAGCAGTTCTTC. This gives the protein CASSLAPAGGYDEQFF.

This chain links TRBV7-2 with TRBJ2-3; 16 positions match TRBD2. CDR3 length: 18 residues. Per the germline V gene, CDR1 is SGHTA and CDR2 is FQGNSA. The V segment lost 2 bases and the J segment 4 bases; nucleotides outside the gene matches: 6. The CDR3 loop reads CASSLPGLAGGQADTQYF. The CDR3 nucleotides read TGTGCCAGCAGCTTACCGGGACTAGCGGGGGGGCAGGCAGATACGCAGTATTTT.

This clonotype has a handful of counts. The chain couples TRBV6-1 to TRBJ2-7; D could derive from TRBD1 or TRBD2 (5 bases each). The V and J ends lost 6 bases and 3 bases respectively, with 18 bases between them. The CDR3 totals 15 residues. The V gene's germline CDR1 is MNHNS and CDR2 SASEGT. The CDR3 bases are TGTGCCAGCAGCCCCTACTCCGGGACCGGCTACGAGCAGTACTTC. Its translation is CASSPYSGTGYEQYF.

This clonotype was picked up one time. Mismatch with germline at one junction end may stem from a read error. The rearrangement links TRBV9 to TRBJ2-2, with D perhaps assigned TRBD1 or TRBD2 (5 bases each). CDR3 length: 16 residues. Germline CDR1 is SGDLS and CDR2 is YYNGEE. CDR3 loop: CASSVGAQENTGELLF. The CDR3 nucleotides read TGTGCCAGCAGCGTAGGGGCACAGGAGAACACCGGGGAGCTGTTGTTT.

V is TRBV20-1 and J is TRBJ2-7; TRBD2 agrees at 8 bases. This CDR3 is built from 16 residues. Germline-derived CDR1 and CDR2 are DFQATT and SNEGSKA (reference sequence). V lost 0 bases and J lost 0; bases outside the gene matches: 7. CDR3 amino acids: CSARDLAGTYSYEQYF. For the CDR3, the DNA is TGCAGTGCTAGAGACTTAGCGGGAACCTACTCCTACGAGCAGTACTTC.

On this clonotype itself: The final CDR3 position lacks the conserved phenylalanine or tryptophan, pointing to a likely read error. V is TRBV12-3 or TRBV12-4 and J is TRBJ2-7; D call uncertain. The CDR3 is 12 amino acids. Trimming left V 8 bases short and J 3 bases short, with 11 bases between. The chain's CDR3 is CASGTAYYEQYI. The CDR3, as DNA: TGTGCCAGCGGAACAGCGTACTACGAGCAGTACATC.

This clonotype was detected only a few times. The V call is TRBV12-3 or TRBV12-4, the J call TRBJ1-3; 9 positions match TRBD1. The CDR3 runs 15 residues. The V segment lost 5 bases and the J segment 4 bases; nucleotides outside the gene matches: 6. CDR3 in amino acids: CASSITGGAGNTIYF. Here the CDR3 DNA reads TGTGCCAGCAGTATAACAGGGGGCGCCGGAAACACCATATATTTT.

This clonotype was found once. Sequence at one end of the junction differs from germline and may be a read error. The chain joins TRBV4-3 to TRBJ2-3; a possible D gene is TRBD1 (6 bases). The CDR3 length is 15 residues. Germline CDR1 and CDR2: LGHNA and YSLEER. The CDR3, as DNA: TGCGCCGGCAGCCAAGAAACAGGGTCTATAGATACGCAGTATTTT. Protein: CAGSQETGSIDTQYF.

Only a few counts were recorded for this clonotype. The V gene is TRBV3-1, the J gene TRBJ1-4; tentative D call: TRBD1 (6 bases). Germline CDR1 reads LGHDT; CDR2 reads YNNKEL (reference sequence). V was clipped by 3 bases and J by 5 bases, with 13 bases between them. The CDR3 length is 15 residues. The CDR3 coding sequence is TGTGCCAGCAGCCACCGGACAGTCGAGAATGAAAAACTGTTTTTT. Encoded protein: CASSHRTVENEKLFF.

This chain joins TRBV3-1 and TRBJ2-2; either TRBD1 or TRBD2 may fit D (5 bases each). The CDR3 totals 17 residues. V shed 5 bases and J shed 1 base, with 17 bases lying between them. CDR1 and CDR2 from the germline V gene are LGHDT and YNNKEL (reference sequence). CDR3 in amino acids: CASSSTHGTGNTGELFF. As DNA, the CDR3 is TGTGCCAGCAGCTCGACCCACGGGACCGGGAACACCGGGGAGCTGTTTTTT.

This clonotype was observed at least ten times. The chain carries TRBV5-1 and TRBJ2-3; D unclear. V dropped 0 bases and J dropped 6 bases, with 11 bases sitting between them. There are 14 residues in the CDR3. CDR1 is SGHRS, CDR2 YFSETQ, per germline. In DNA form, the CDR3 reads TGCGCCAGCAGCTTGGGGGGATTCCCCGATACGCAGTATTTT. Protein: CASSLGGFPDTQYF. The full variable domain, in which reference TRBV5-1 and TRBJ2-3 provide the parts outside the CDR3, is KAGVTQTPRYLIKTRGQQVTLSCSPISGHRSVSWYQQTPGQGLQFLFEYFSETQRNKGNFPGRFSGRQFSNSRSEMNVSTLELGDSALYLCASSLGGFPDTQYFGPGTRLTVL.

The table lists this clonotype with a few counts. J is TRBJ2-7 and V is TRBV4-3, with D unclear. The CDR3 runs 13 residues. The V gene's germline CDR1 is LGHNA and CDR2 YSLEER. Deletions cut 4 bases from V and 0 bases from J, with 7 bases between. Here the CDR3 reads CASSPRLSYEQYF. The CDR3 nucleotides are TGCGCCAGCAGCCCCAGGCTCTCCTACGAGCAGTACTTC.

The chain is built from TRBV7-2 and TRBJ2-3; 11 nucleotides align to TRBD2. V shed 5 bases and J 3 bases; nucleotides not matched to a gene: 1. The CDR3 has 14 residues. Germline CDR1 reads SGHTA; CDR2 reads FQGNSA. In nucleotides, the CDR3 is TGTGCCAGCAGCCGGACTAGCGGGACAGATACGCAGTATTTT. This translates into CASSRTSGTDTQYF. Looking up the rest from reference TRBV7-2 and TRBJ2-3 gives the full variable domain: GAGVSQSPSNKVTEKGKDVELRCDPISGHTALYWYRQSLGQGLEFLIYFQGNSAPDKSGLPSDRFSAERTGGSVSTLTIQRTQQEDSAVYLCASSRTSGTDTQYFGPGTRLTVL.

The CDR3 DNA is TGCAGTGCTAGAACTCAGGGGTATGGCAATCAGCCCCAGCATTTT. Amino acids: CSARTQGYGNQPQHF. The chain joins TRBV20-1 to TRBJ1-5; possibly TRBD1 for D (6 bases). The CDR3 has 15 residues. The germline V and J ends were trimmed by 2 bases and 2 bases, with 13 bases remaining between them. CDR1 and CDR2 (germline): DFQATT, SNEGSKA (reference sequence).

This clonotype was counted ten times or more. This chain joins TRBV4-1 and TRBJ2-5; D is unresolved. The CDR3 covers 14 residues. Germline V gene sequence: CDR1 MGHRA, CDR2 YSYEKL. Deletions cut 0 bases from V and 5 bases from J, with 10 bases between. CDR3 coding DNA: TGCGCCAGCAGCCAAGATGGGCTATGGGAGACCCAGTACTTC. This codes for CASSQDGLWETQYF.

The rearrangement uses TRBV30 and TRBJ1-1, with TRBD1 matching 7 bases. V shed 2 bases and J 4 bases; nucleotides not matched to a gene: 7. The CDR3 extends over 14 amino acids. CDR1 is GTSNPN, CDR2 SVGIG, per germline (reference sequence). Written as DNA, the CDR3 is TGTGCCTGGAGTTCAGACAGGGCGGGCACTGAAGCTTTCTTT. Encoded protein: CAWSSDRAGTEAFF.

In this sample, this clonotype turned up many times. The V call is TRBV3-1, the J call TRBJ2-7, with TRBD2 matching 8 bases. The junction had 7 bases not matched to a gene; V was cut back by 0 bases and J by 3 bases. The V gene's germline CDR1 is LGHDT and CDR2 YNNKEL (reference sequence). This CDR3 region has 16 residues. The CDR3 loop reads CASSQDLAGGFYEQYF. The CDR3 DNA is TGTGCCAGCAGCCAAGATCTGGCGGGGGGTTTCTACGAGCAGTACTTC.

This clonotype was found a few times. Here the CDR3 reads CASSRPQGAVNTEAFF. CDR3 nucleotides: TGTGCCAGCAGCCGGCCTCAGGGGGCCGTGAACACTGAAGCTTTCTTT. The V call is TRBV3-1, the J call TRBJ1-1, with 8 positions matching TRBD1. Trimming cost V 4 bases and J 0 bases; bases outside gene matches: 7. The CDR3 totals 16 residues. Germline lookup yields CDR1 LGHDT and CDR2 YNNKEL (reference sequence). Drawing the rest from reference TRBV3-1 and TRBJ1-1, the complete variable domain is DTAVSQTPKYLVTQMGNDKSIKCEQNLGHDTMYWYKQDSKKFLKIMFSYNNKELIINETVPNRFSPKSPDKAHLNLHINSLELGDSAVYFCASSRPQGAVNTEAFFGQGTRLTVV.

By share, this clonotype counts as medium-sized. CDR3 nucleotides: TGTGCCAGCAGCCAAGGGGACAGGGTCTACGAGCAGTACTTC. This translates into CASSQGDRVYEQYF. This rearrangement joins TRBV4-2 to TRBJ2-7; TRBD1 matches 9 bases. In germline, CDR1 is LGHNA, CDR2 YNFKEQ. The length of the CDR3 is 14 residues. The ends lost 1 base at V and 3 bases at J; junction bases unmatched: 1.

This clonotype was observed a single time. This chain joins TRBV12-3 or TRBV12-4 and TRBJ2-3, with TRBD2 matching over 12 bases. CDR3 length: 18 residues. The V segment lost 6 bases and the J segment 0 bases; nucleotides outside the gene matches: 10. Here the CDR3 DNA reads TGTGCCAGCAGCAAGAGGACTAGCGGGGATACTAGCACAGATACGCAGTATTTT. This gives the protein CASSKRTSGDTSTDTQYF.

This clonotype was counted only a few times. J is TRBJ2-1 and V is TRBV7-2; tentatively, D is TRBD2 (7 bases). The length of the CDR3 is 15 residues. Between the trimmed V and J ends, which lost 0 bases and 7 bases, there was a span of 13 bases. In germline, CDR1 is SGHTA, CDR2 FQGNSA. CDR3 nucleotide sequence: TGTGCCAGCAGCTTAGCTTGGGGGCGGGGGAATGAGCAGTTCTTC. Amino acid sequence: CASSLAWGRGNEQFF.

The chain links TRBV2 to TRBJ1-3, with D tentatively TRBD1 (5 bases). Germline V gene sequence: CDR1 SNHLY, CDR2 FYNNEI. The ends were cut back, 5 bases at V and 4 bases at J, with 18 bases in the middle. The CDR3 has 16 residues. CDR3 loop: CASSNLGGSPGNTIYF. The CDR3 DNA reads TGTGCCAGCAGTAACCTCGGGGGTAGTCCCGGAAACACCATATATTTT.

This clonotype came up many times. The rearrangement links TRBV5-1 to TRBJ1-2; D unclear. CDR1 is SGHRS and CDR2 is YFSETQ in the germline V gene. The CDR3 has 13 residues. V lost 0 bases to trimming and J lost 3 bases, with 6 bases between them. The CDR3 reads CASSLVEDYGYTF. CDR3 DNA sequence: TGCGCCAGCAGCTTGGTGGAGGACTATGGCTACACCTTC.

The chain combines TRBV2 with TRBJ1-1; D remains unclear. Germline loops: CDR1 SNHLY, CDR2 FYNNEI. The CDR3 is made up of 14 amino acids. Trimming cost V 1 base and J 0 bases, with 6 bases left between them. CDR3 region: CASSEGFMNTEAFF. The CDR3 DNA reads TGTGCCAGCAGTGAAGGATTCATGAACACTGAAGCTTTCTTT.

The chain uses TRBV5-6 and TRBJ2-4; D possibly corresponds to TRBD1 (7 bases). In germline, CDR1 is SGHDT, CDR2 YYEEEE. Trimming pared 6 bases from V and 12 bases from J, leaving 19 bases between. There are 13 residues in the CDR3. DNA for the CDR3: TGTGCCAGCAAACGACAGGGCGGGGTGGATCAGTACTTC. Encoded protein: CASKRQGGVDQYF.

This clonotype was detected a few times. J is TRBJ1-3 and V is TRBV5-5; the D is unclear. Between the trimmed V and J ends, which lost 4 bases and 6 bases, there was a span of 11 bases. CDR1 and CDR2 from the germline V gene are SGHKS and YYEKEE (reference sequence). The CDR3 is 13 residues long. CDR3 sequence reads: CASSHSKENTIYF. The CDR3, as DNA: TGTGCCAGCAGCCATTCCAAAGAAAACACCATATATTTT.

V gene TRBV20-1 combines with J gene TRBJ2-3; 12 bases match TRBD2. V gave up 0 bases and J gave up 1 base; unmatched junction bases: 11. Germline CDR1 DFQATT, CDR2 SNEGSKA (reference sequence). CDR3 size: 19 residues. CDR3 sequence: CSARDLGLAGGPGTDTQYF. CDR3 nucleotide sequence: TGCAGTGCTAGAGATCTTGGCCTAGCGGGAGGGCCTGGCACAGATACGCAGTATTTT.

The chain uses TRBV7-3 and TRBJ1-6; D not certain. Between the trimmed V and J ends, which lost 3 bases and 7 bases, there was a span of 10 bases. Germline V lookup: CDR1 SGHTA, CDR2 FQGTGA. This CDR3 is 14 amino acids long. CDR3 coding DNA: TGTGCCAGCAGCTTTCGTTTGACAAATTCACCCCTCCACTTT. It codes for CASSFRLTNSPLHF.